Sequencing of this TCR beta chain was carried out in a study of blood T cell repertoires in COVID-19 (dated by TCRdb to 2020 to 2022). Describing the broader study: Collaborator samples came from the United States, Italy and Spain and covered acute and convalescent phases of COVID-19. The material from the prospective study consisted of cDNA or gDNA derived from T cells, B-cell-depleted T cells, or PBMCs. Subjects who had been exposed to COVID-19, were actively infected with it, or had recovered from it provided the deeply sampled blood TCRbeta repertoires that made up the dataset. The repertoires were released in a freely available public database meant as a resource for research on the immune response to SARS-CoV-2. The samples were drawn from two sources: the first 160 participants of the ongoing ImmuneRACE study, and 1,200 or so subjects contributed by 6 global collaborators. The sample metadata nearly always contained a de-identified subject ID, COVID-19 status, age in years and sex. HLA class I and class II types, where available, came from metadata supplied by the sample provider rather than from assay-based typing.

TCRbeta CDR3 regions were amplified from genomic DNA using the immunoSEQ Assay, a bias-controlled multiplex PCR. In the original analysis: Within the assay, amplification of reference gene primers was used to estimate how many nucleated cells each sample contained. To quantify the absolute abundance of each unique TCRbeta CDR3 rearrangement, sequence reads were collapsed and filtered. For each sample, productive Simpson clonality was calculated as the square root of Simpson's diversity index across productive rearrangements. Entries here come from immuneACCESS through TCRdb and include only in-frame sequences with V and J called. Some clones fail to appear in such tables; in the studies checked, an unresolved V gene covers under half of the shortfall, and the cause of the remainder is unknown. V and J calls and clone size are as listed in that table; D and trimming were resolved from the DNA. Present in this sample are 15,000 to 20,000 clones, roughly 80% of which were seen just once. The ten most abundant clones make up roughly a quarter of the sample.

General findings and caveats noted by the study authors: How much clinical and demographic metadata was included differed by source and by participant, and the metadata was provided uncurated.

Inclusive of the bounding cysteine and phenylalanine, the CDR3 is 12 residues long. Only the CDR3 DNA stays, 36 bases, in frame from base 1. CDR1 and CDR2, looked up from the germline V gene, are SGHTA and FQGTGA. Trimming costs V 5 bases and J 6 bases, and their ends lie 9 bases apart. Whole blood was collected in K2EDTA tubes by collaborating institutions according to the institutions' own protocols. For TCRbeta analysis, collaborators shipped samples as frozen whole blood, isolated PBMCs, or DNA extracted from either of those sample types. Points on this clone: Its antigen target is currently unknown. Nothing much larger sits one base from this clone, and base qualities are not available.

The specimen sequenced was peripheral blood. This TCR was recovered from a woman in her sixties or seventies with active COVID-19. In this chain, TRBV7-3 is recombined with TRBJ2-3, with TRBD1 as a weak D call on 6 bases. The DNA is TGTGCCAGCAGCCCTGACAGGGATACGCAGTATTTT. The translation is CASSPDRDTQYF.